The 25 T cell receptor beta chains below all came from one sample that was sequenced in a study of cytomegalovirus exposure and HLA in healthy donors. Use of 60 Vbeta and 13 Jbeta primers characterized the PCR. Profiling relied on immunoSEQ multiplex PCR, and the TCRdb table lists in-frame clones only, not all of them. The sample carries approximately 130,000 clones, about 8.6% recorded once. The sample comprised PBMCs. These receptors originate from a woman in her thirties or forties in good health and CMV-seropositive.

This chain uses TRBV11-2 with TRBJ1-4; D remains unclear. The CDR3 totals 13 residues. V lost 6 bases to trimming and J lost 4 bases, with 9 bases between them. In germline, CDR1 is SGHAT, CDR2 FQNNGV. The CDR3 DNA reads as TGTGCCAGCAGTTGGGCTTATAATGAAAAACTGTTTTTT. Its translation: CASSWAYNEKLFF.

This clone was observed a few times. V is TRBV7-2 and J is TRBJ2-1; TRBD2 aligns across 11 bases. The CDR3 length is 14 residues. J gave up 13 bases and V 2 bases, and 7 bases lay outside the gene matches. The germline V gene has CDR1 SGHTA and CDR2 FQGNSA. CDR3 sequence (DNA): TGTGCCAGCAGCTTAACTAGCGGGGGTGCGTTCCAGTTCTTC. Protein: CASSLTSGGAFQFF.

The chain couples TRBV7-9 to TRBJ2-3, with D unresolved. Germline V gene sequence: CDR1 SEHNR, CDR2 FQNEAQ (reference sequence). This CDR3 has 14 amino acids. V dropped 2 bases and J dropped 0 bases, with 6 bases sitting between them. The CDR3 protein is CASSLLPSTDTQYF. The CDR3 DNA is TGTGCCAGCAGCTTACTTCCTAGCACAGATACGCAGTATTTT.

J is TRBJ2-2 and V is TRBV6-5; 8 nucleotides align to TRBD1. The CDR3 has 15 residues. Germline V gene lookup returns CDR1 MNHEY and CDR2 SVGAGI. With 5 bases clipped from V and 5 bases from J, the junction kept 7 bases outside the gene matches. CDR3 protein: CASSRGTGVTGELFF. The CDR3 DNA is TGTGCCAGCAGTCGCGGGACAGGTGTTACCGGGGAGCTGTTTTTT.

This clone was found a few times. This chain joins TRBV6-5 and TRBJ2-7; possibly TRBD2 for D (5 bases). This CDR3 contains 13 residues. Germline CDR1 reads MNHEY; CDR2 reads SVGAGI. V lost 0 bases, J lost 4 bases, and 7 bases lay in between. In nucleotides, the CDR3 is TGTGCCAGCAGTTACTCGAGAGGGTACGAGCAGTACTTC. Residues: CASSYSRGYEQYF.

This clone was observed a few times. V is TRBV7-9 and J is TRBJ1-6; D gene unclear. There are 12 residues in the CDR3. Trimming removed 4 bases at V and 8 bases at J, with 6 bases between. CDR1 SEHNR and CDR2 FQNEAQ come from the germline V gene (reference sequence). Here the CDR3 DNA reads TGTGCCAGCAGCTCGAGGGATTCACCCCTCCACTTT. This translates into CASSSRDSPLHF.

This clone was detected only a few times. The chain joins TRBV13 to TRBJ2-1; 8 bases match TRBD2. V was pared by 2 bases and J by 5 bases, with 2 bases of the junction left unmatched. Germline CDR1 PRHDT, CDR2 FYEKMQ (reference sequence). There are 14 residues in the CDR3. CDR3 in amino acids: CASSLIAGHNEQFF. In nucleotides, the CDR3 is TGTGCCAGCAGCTTAATAGCGGGGCACAATGAGCAGTTCTTC.

This clone occurred a few times. This sequence joins TRBV14 and TRBJ1-6, with 9 bases identical to TRBD1. Losses at the gene ends were 6 bases for V and 8 bases for J; bases not matched to a gene: 8. From germline, CDR1 is SGHDN and CDR2 FVKESK. The CDR3 runs to 15 residues. DNA for the CDR3: TGTGCCAGCAGTAAGGGACAGGGCGGGTATTCACCCCTCCACTTT. Translating it yields CASSKGQGGYSPLHF.

The chain carries TRBV6-1 and TRBJ2-2, with 10 positions matching TRBD1. Germline loops: CDR1 MNHNS, CDR2 SASEGT. The CDR3 consists of 14 residues. Trimming cost V 7 bases and J 5 bases; bases outside gene matches: 4. CDR3 region: CASNRDRGTGELFF. The CDR3 nucleotides are TGTGCCAGCAACAGGGACAGGGGAACCGGGGAGCTGTTTTTT.

The chain employs TRBV4-1 and TRBJ1-1, with D uncertain. This CDR3 comprises 15 residues. The V end lost 0 bases, the J end lost 3 bases, and 11 bases lay between the germline ends. The germline V gene encodes CDR1 MGHRA and CDR2 YSYEKL. The CDR3 is CASSQDRRVDTEAFF. The CDR3 coding sequence is TGCGCCAGCAGCCAAGATCGGAGGGTGGACACTGAAGCTTTCTTT.

In this sample, this clone turned up a few times. The rearrangement uses TRBV5-1 and TRBJ1-4; D is unclear. The V gene's germline CDR1 is SGHRS and CDR2 YFSETQ. The CDR3 has 15 amino acids. V gave up 4 bases and J gave up 4 bases, with 14 bases separating them. DNA for the CDR3: TGCGCCAGCAGCAATCAAGGCGGGAGTAATGAAAAACTGTTTTTT. Amino acids: CASSNQGGSNEKLFF. The full variable domain, with the rest looked up from reference TRBV5-1 and TRBJ1-4, is KAGVTQTPRYLIKTRGQQVTLSCSPISGHRSVSWYQQTPGQGLQFLFEYFSETQRNKGNFPGRFSGRQFSNSRSEMNVSTLELGDSALYLCASSNQGGSNEKLFFGSGTQLSVL.

This chain connects TRBV7-8 to TRBJ1-3, with TRBD1 matching 7 bases. V shed 7 bases and J 4 bases; nucleotides not matched to a gene: 16. This CDR3 has 17 residues. The germline CDR1 and CDR2 sequences are SGHVS and FQNEAQ. The CDR3 sequence: CASTSRQAGGAGNTIYF. In DNA, the CDR3 is TGTGCCAGCACCTCTAGGCAGGCAGGGGGAGCCGGAAACACCATATATTTT.

This chain links TRBV7-9 with TRBJ1-2; D is unresolved. CDR1 is SEHNR and CDR2 is FQNEAQ in the germline V gene (reference sequence). The CDR3 totals 15 residues. V was trimmed by 6 bases and J by 0 bases, leaving 14 bases between them. The CDR3 reads CASRNSGGSNYGYTF. Written as DNA, the CDR3 is TGTGCCAGCAGAAATAGTGGAGGCTCTAACTATGGCTACACCTTC.

Points on this clone: Since the CDR3 does not end with the conserved phenylalanine or tryptophan, this likely comes from a read error. It is unclear where the CDR3 begins or ends on the DNA, so no DNA is shown, and the CDR3 is as TCRdb lists it. Other DNA sequences from this sample encode an identical CDR3 as well. The chain joins TRBV4-2 to TRBJ1-4. Germline assignment: CDR1 LGHNA and CDR2 YNFKEQ. The CDR3 totals 14 residues, both ends included. This CDR3 is CASRPFGGGREMFL.

This clone has just a few counts. The rearrangement uses TRBV7-2 and TRBJ1-2, with D tentatively TRBD1 (5 bases). This CDR3 comprises 13 residues. Trimming took off 2 bases at V and 8 bases at J, with 12 bases between the two ends. Germline V lookup: CDR1 SGHTA, CDR2 FQGNSA. The CDR3 spells CASSLRSGGGYTF. CDR3 nucleotide sequence: TGTGCCAGCAGCTTAAGATCGGGGGGGGGCTACACCTTC.

This sequence joins TRBV5-1 and TRBJ1-2; no clear D gene. Germline V gene sequence: CDR1 SGHRS, CDR2 YFSETQ. The CDR3 has 13 residues. Trimming took off 4 bases at V and 0 bases at J, with 7 bases between the two ends. Written as DNA, the CDR3 is TGCGCCAGCAGCGCAGAAGCTAACTATGGCTACACCTTC. Protein product: CASSAEANYGYTF.

This clone was recorded a few times. This chain connects TRBV6-1 to TRBJ2-3, with 9 bases matching TRBD2. In germline, CDR1 is MNHNS, CDR2 SASEGT. Trimming cost V 1 base and J 2 bases; bases outside gene matches: 7. This CDR3 is built from 17 residues. CDR3 sequence reads: CASSEERGARPTDTQYF. The CDR3, as DNA: TGTGCCAGCAGTGAAGAGCGGGGGGCGAGACCCACAGATACGCAGTATTTT.

The chain links TRBV19 to TRBJ2-2; possibly TRBD2 for D (5 bases). V was trimmed by 3 bases and J by 2 bases, leaving 13 bases between them. Germline V gene data show CDR1 as LNHDA and CDR2 as SQIVND (reference sequence). The CDR3 runs to 16 residues. As DNA, the CDR3 is TGTGCCAGTAGTATCCCCCGGCGGGTCAACACCGGGGAGCTGTTTTTT. This gives the protein CASSIPRRVNTGELFF.

This clone was found a few times. CDR3 in amino acids: CGRRGVLYEQYF. As DNA, the CDR3 is TGTGGGCGGCGGGGGGTATTATACGAGCAGTACTTC. This chain joins TRBV6-4 and TRBJ2-7; 8 bases map to TRBD2. This CDR3 spans 12 amino acids. Germline V lookup: CDR1 MRHNA, CDR2 SNTAGT.

The chain joins TRBV5-1 to TRBJ2-7; 9 bases align to TRBD1. The V and J ends lost 1 base and 2 bases, in that order; junction bases with no gene match: 4. Germline values: CDR1 SGHRS, CDR2 YFSETQ. The CDR3 spans 15 residues. The chain's CDR3 is CASSLYRTGAYEQYF. In DNA form, the CDR3 reads TGCGCCAGCAGCTTGTACCGGACAGGGGCCTACGAGCAGTACTTC.

V usage is TRBV11-2 and J usage is TRBJ2-1; TRBD1 is a possible D gene (5 bases). This CDR3 has 14 amino acids. CDR1 is SGHAT and CDR2 is FQNNGV in the germline V gene. Deletions cut 2 bases from V and 9 bases from J, with 14 bases between. The CDR3 nucleotides are TGTGCCAGCAGCTTACCGTCAGGGCTAGGTGAGCAGTTCTTC. It is translated as CASSLPSGLGEQFF. The entire variable domain, with the rest obtained from reference TRBV11-2 and TRBJ2-1, is as follows: EAGVAQSPRYKIIEKRQSVAFWCNPISGHATLYWYQQILGQGPKLLIQFQNNGVVDDSQLPKDRFSAERLKGVDSTLKIQPAKLEDSAVYLCASSLPSGLGEQFFGPGTRLTVL.

The rearrangement links TRBV6-1 to TRBJ2-7; possibly TRBD2 for D (7 bases). Per germline, CDR1 MNHNS and CDR2 SASEGT. The CDR3 extends over 12 amino acids. V was pared by 8 bases and J by 4 bases, with 12 bases between. This CDR3 is CASRGAAYEQYF. The CDR3 bases are TGTGCCAGCCGGGGGGCTGCGTACGAGCAGTACTTC.

The chain combines TRBV11-2 with TRBJ1-4; 7 positions agree with TRBD1. CDR1 SGHAT and CDR2 FQNNGV come from the germline V gene. J gave up 3 bases and V 1 base, and 8 bases lay outside the gene matches. This CDR3 is 17 amino acids long. This CDR3 is CASSLGPTGAANEKLFF. The CDR3 DNA sequence: TGTGCCAGCAGCTTAGGCCCTACAGGGGCTGCTAATGAAAAACTGTTTTTT. Full variable domain (missing parts from reference TRBV11-2 and TRBJ1-4): EAGVAQSPRYKIIEKRQSVAFWCNPISGHATLYWYQQILGQGPKLLIQFQNNGVVDDSQLPKDRFSAERLKGVDSTLKIQPAKLEDSAVYLCASSLGPTGAANEKLFFGSGTQLSVL.

The rearrangement joins TRBV7-3 to TRBJ2-3; 7 nucleotides line up with TRBD2. Germline-derived CDR1 and CDR2 are SGHTA and FQGTGA. After removal of 1 base from V and 2 bases from J, the junction contained 6 bases not matched to a gene. There are 16 residues in the CDR3. This CDR3 reads CASSLNGGGTTDTQYF. The CDR3 bases are TGTGCCAGCAGCTTAAATGGGGGGGGGACCACAGATACGCAGTATTTT.

This clone was observed a few times. V usage is TRBV5-1 and J usage is TRBJ2-1; TRBD2 agrees at 12 bases. The junction had 4 bases not matched to a gene; V was cut back by 1 base and J by 5 bases. There are 16 residues in the CDR3. Germline CDR1 is SGHRS and CDR2 is YFSETQ. DNA of the CDR3: TGCGCCAGCAGCTTGAGGACTAGCGGGGACCACAATGAGCAGTTCTTC. Protein sequence: CASSLRTSGDHNEQFF.